This T cell receptor beta chain is drawn from a study of read filtering for tumor transcriptome and immune sequencing. As for the study in general: Mean patient age was roughly 66 years, range roughly 40 to 80; 17 male, 11 to 15 female.

Germline V gene sequence: CDR1 SGHKS, CDR2 YYEKEE (reference sequence). This CDR3 is built from 15 residues. Trimming took 0 bases from V and 3 from J, leaving 10 bases between them. Broader study findings: RNA-seq captured clonotypes less deeply and reliably than IR-seq.

This clonotype appeared many times. Its antigen is unknown. From roughly 390 ng of RNA, a library with molecular barcoded alpha/delta and beta/gamma adaptors was made. TCRdb itself ran the reads through MiXCR, one entry per CDR3 protein. Among about 40,000 distinct CDR3 sequences listed, approximately 13% were seen once. Sampling of bone marrow took place during active disease in every patient. The TCR originated in a donor aged 40 or over with multiple myeloma. This chain links TRBV5-5 with TRBJ2-1; TRBD2 is a possible D gene (5 bases). The sequencing input was a population of CD138-negative cells sorted from bone marrow. As DNA, the CDR3 is TGTGCCAGCAGCTTGGGGCTAGCAGTCTACAATGAGCAGTTCTTC. Protein sequence: CASSLGLAVYNEQFF.